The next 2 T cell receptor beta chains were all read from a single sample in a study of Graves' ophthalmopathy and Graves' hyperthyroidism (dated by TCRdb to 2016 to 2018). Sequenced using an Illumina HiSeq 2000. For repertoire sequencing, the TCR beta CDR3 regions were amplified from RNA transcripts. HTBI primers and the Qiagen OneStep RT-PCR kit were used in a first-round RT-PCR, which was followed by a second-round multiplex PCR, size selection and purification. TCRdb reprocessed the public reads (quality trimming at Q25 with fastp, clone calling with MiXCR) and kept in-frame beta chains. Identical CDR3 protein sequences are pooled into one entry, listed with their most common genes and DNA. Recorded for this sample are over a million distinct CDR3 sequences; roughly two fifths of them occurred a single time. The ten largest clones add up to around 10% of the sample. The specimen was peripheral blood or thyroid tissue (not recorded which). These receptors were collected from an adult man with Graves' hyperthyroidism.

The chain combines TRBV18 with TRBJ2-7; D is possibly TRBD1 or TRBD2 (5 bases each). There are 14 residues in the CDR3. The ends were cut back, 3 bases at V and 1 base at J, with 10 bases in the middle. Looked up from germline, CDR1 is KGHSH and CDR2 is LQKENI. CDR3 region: CASSPRDLSYEQYF. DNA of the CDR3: TGTGCCAGCTCACCCCGGGACCTTTCCTACGAGCAGTACTTC.

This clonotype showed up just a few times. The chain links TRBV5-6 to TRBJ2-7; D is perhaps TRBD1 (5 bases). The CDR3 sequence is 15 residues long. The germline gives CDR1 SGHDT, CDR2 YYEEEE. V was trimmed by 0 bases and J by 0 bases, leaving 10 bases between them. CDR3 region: CASSLESGNSYEQYF. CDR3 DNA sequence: TGTGCCAGCAGCTTGGAGTCAGGGAACTCCTACGAGCAGTACTTC.